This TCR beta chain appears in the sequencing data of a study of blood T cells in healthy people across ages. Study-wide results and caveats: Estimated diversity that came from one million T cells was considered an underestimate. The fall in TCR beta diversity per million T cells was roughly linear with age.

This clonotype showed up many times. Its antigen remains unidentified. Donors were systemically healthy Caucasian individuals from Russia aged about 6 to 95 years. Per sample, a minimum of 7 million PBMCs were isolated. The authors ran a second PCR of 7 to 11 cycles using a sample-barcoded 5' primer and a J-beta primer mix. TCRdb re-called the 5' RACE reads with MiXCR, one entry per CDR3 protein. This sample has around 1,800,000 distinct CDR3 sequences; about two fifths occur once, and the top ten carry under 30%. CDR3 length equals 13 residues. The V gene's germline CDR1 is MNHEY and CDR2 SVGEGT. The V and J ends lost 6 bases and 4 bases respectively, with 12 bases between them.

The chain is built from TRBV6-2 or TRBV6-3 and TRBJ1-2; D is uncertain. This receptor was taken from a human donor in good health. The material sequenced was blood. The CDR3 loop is CASSYEGTYGYTF. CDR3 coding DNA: TGTGCCAGCAGCTATGAGGGAACCTATGGCTACACCTTC.